Each of the 4 T cell receptor beta chains below was sequenced from the same sample in a study of T cell responses to AZD1222 COVID-19 vaccine. Data came from immunoSEQ multiplex PCR; TCRdb stores just in-frame clones and leaves some out. The table lists 80,000 or so clones, about 74% of them singletons. Sequenced here: peripheral blood, sampled 28 days after the second dose of the MenACWY control vaccine. All receptors derive from an adult who received the MenACWY meningococcal vaccine as a control.

The V call is TRBV6-6, the J call TRBJ2-1, with 7 bases identical to TRBD1. CDR3 length equals 15 residues. Per the germline V gene, CDR1 is MNHNY and CDR2 is SVGAGI (reference sequence). V was clipped by 8 bases and J by 4 bases; unmatched bases: 11. The CDR3 coding sequence is TGTGCCAGCTGCCTCGAAGGGGGCCGGTACAATGAGCAGTTCTTC. It specifies CASCLEGGRYNEQFF.

This chain uses TRBV18 with TRBJ2-5, with D unclear. The V end was cut by 5 bases, the J end by 2 bases, with 15 bases between. The CDR3 contains 15 residues. The germline CDR1 and CDR2 sequences are KGHSH and LQKENI. CDR3 sequence reads: CASSTSGPTQETQYF. For the CDR3, the DNA is TGTGCCAGCTCAACCTCCGGGCCCACACAAGAGACCCAGTACTTC. Drawing the rest from reference TRBV18 and TRBJ2-5, the complete variable domain is NAGVMQNPRHLVRRRGQEARLRCSPMKGHSHVYWYRQLPEEGLKFMVYLQKENIIDESGMPKERFSAEFPKEGPSILRIQQVVRGDSAAYFCASSTSGPTQETQYFGPGTRLLVL.

For the CDR3, the DNA is TGTGCCAGCAGCAAAGTTCCCTATCAGCCCCAGCATTTT. It specifies CASSKVPYQPQHF. This chain joins TRBV21-1 and TRBJ1-5. TRBV21-1 counts as a pseudogene. The CDR3 is made up of 13 amino acids.

This clone turned up a few times. The rearrangement links TRBV5-1 to TRBJ1-1; D remains unclear. The CDR3 loop spans 13 amino acids. Per the germline V gene, CDR1 is SGHRS and CDR2 is YFSETQ. V was pared by 5 bases and J by 6 bases, with 14 bases between. This CDR3 is CASSSPFEAEAFF. CDR3 in DNA: TGCGCCAGCAGTTCACCTTTCGAGGCTGAAGCTTTCTTT.